This passage covers 5 T cell receptor beta chains from one sample sequenced in a study of blood T cells in healthy people across ages (dated by TCRdb to between 2015 and 2016). The library was obtained by 5' RACE. Sequencer: Illumina HiSeq 2500. The second PCR ran for roughly 7 to 12 cycles and used a J-beta primer mix along with a sample-barcoded 5' primer. TCRdb trimmed public reads at Q25 via fastp, called clones via MiXCR and kept in-frame beta chains. A single entry per CDR3 protein holds the most common genes and DNA from its merged rows. The sample contains just over 1 million distinct CDR3 sequences, 45% of them found a single time. Together, the top ten hold 15% to 20% of the sample. The source material was blood. These receptors were obtained from a woman aged 55-70 years in good health.

V is TRBV20-1 and J is TRBJ2-3, with D perhaps matching TRBD1 (6 bases). The CDR3 is 15 amino acids. Germline values: CDR1 DFQATT, CDR2 SNEGSKA (reference sequence). Trimming removed 6 bases from V and 0 bases from J, with 16 bases in between. The CDR3 is CSATSTGGSTDTQYF. CDR3 DNA: TGCAGTGCGACCAGTACTGGGGGCAGCACAGATACGCAGTATTTT.

V gene TRBV6-1 combines with J gene TRBJ2-7, with D perhaps TRBD1 (5 bases). The CDR3 runs to 14 residues. Trimming removed 7 bases at V and 0 bases at J, with 13 bases between. The germline CDR1 and CDR2 sequences are MNHNS and SASEGT. The CDR3 region has the DNA TGTGCCAGCAAGAAGGGGCTTGGCTCCTACGAGCAGTACTTC. This translates into CASKKGLGSYEQYF.

About this clonotype itself: This may be a read error: a much more frequent sequence differs by one nucleotide. The rearrangement uses TRBV11-2 and TRBJ2-3; D is unclear. V lost 5 bases and J 5 bases, leaving 5 bases between the germline ends. The CDR3 extends over 11 amino acids. Per germline, CDR1 SGHAT and CDR2 FQNNGV. The CDR3 nucleotides are TGTGCCAGCAGCGAGATAGATACGCAGTATTTT. This codes for CASSEIDTQYF.

This clonotype was counted between two and nine times. The chain employs TRBV3-1 and TRBJ2-3, with TRBD2 matching 13 bases. This CDR3 is built from 16 residues. Germline V gives CDR1 LGHDT, CDR2 YNNKEL (reference sequence). The V gene end was trimmed by 3 bases and the J gene end by 6 bases; junction bases not matched to a gene: 6. The CDR3 nucleotides are TGTGCCAGCAGCCATGGACTAGCGGGAGCTGGGGATACGCAGTATTTT. Translated: CASSHGLAGAGDTQYF.

As concerns this clonotype: A single base separates this from a much larger clone, so it may be a read error. The chain is built from TRBV7-2 and TRBJ2-1; TRBD2 agrees at 13 bases. This CDR3 is 17 amino acids long. With 2 bases clipped from V and 4 bases from J, the junction kept 5 bases outside the gene matches. The germline CDR1 and CDR2 sequences are SGHTA and FQGNSA. DNA for the CDR3: TGTGCCAGCAGCTTACTTCGGACTAGCGGGAGTTACAATGAGCAGTTCTTC. It specifies CASSLLRTSGSYNEQFF.